This TCR beta chain was identified in a study of T-cell reconstitution after alpha-beta-depleted transplantation in children. In its sample, this clonotype was seen many times. Researchers prepared the TCRbeta library using unique molecular identifiers, the study reports. TCRdb ran MiXCR on the PCR reads and lists one entry per CDR3 protein. Of some 240,000 distinct CDR3 sequences in the sample, around 9.7% are singletons; the top ten hold less than 6%. The CDR3 extends over 14 amino acids. The V and J ends lost 1 base and 5 bases respectively, with 12 bases between them. Looked up from germline, CDR1 is SGHRS and CDR2 is YFSETQ.

This TCR was recovered from a human donor who donated a stem cell graft to a child with SCID. The sample here was PBMCs from the stem cell graft donor, taken from the stem cell graft. The rearrangement uses TRBV5-1 and TRBJ2-5; D is perhaps TRBD1 (6 bases). The CDR3 loop reads CASSLNRVLETQYF. The CDR3 DNA sequence: TGCGCCAGCAGCTTGAACAGGGTTTTGGAGACCCAGTACTTC.